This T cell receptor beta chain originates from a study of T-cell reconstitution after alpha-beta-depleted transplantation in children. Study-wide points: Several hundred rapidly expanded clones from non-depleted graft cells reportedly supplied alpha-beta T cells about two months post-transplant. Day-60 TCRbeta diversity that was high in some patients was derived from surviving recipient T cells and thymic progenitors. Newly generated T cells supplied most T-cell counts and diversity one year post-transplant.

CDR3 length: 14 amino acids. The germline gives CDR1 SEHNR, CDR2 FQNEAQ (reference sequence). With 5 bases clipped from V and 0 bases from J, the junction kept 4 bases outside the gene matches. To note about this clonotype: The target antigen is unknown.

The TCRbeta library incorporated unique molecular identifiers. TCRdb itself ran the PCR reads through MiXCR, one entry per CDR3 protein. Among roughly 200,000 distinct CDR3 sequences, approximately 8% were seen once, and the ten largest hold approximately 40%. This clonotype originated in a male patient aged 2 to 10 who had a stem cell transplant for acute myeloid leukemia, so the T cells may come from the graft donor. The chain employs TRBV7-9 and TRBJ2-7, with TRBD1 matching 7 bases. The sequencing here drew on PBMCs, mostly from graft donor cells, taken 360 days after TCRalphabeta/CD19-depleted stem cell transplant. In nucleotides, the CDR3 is TGTGCCAGCAGCCTGACAGGGACCTCCTACGAGCAGTACTTC. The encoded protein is CASSLTGTSYEQYF.